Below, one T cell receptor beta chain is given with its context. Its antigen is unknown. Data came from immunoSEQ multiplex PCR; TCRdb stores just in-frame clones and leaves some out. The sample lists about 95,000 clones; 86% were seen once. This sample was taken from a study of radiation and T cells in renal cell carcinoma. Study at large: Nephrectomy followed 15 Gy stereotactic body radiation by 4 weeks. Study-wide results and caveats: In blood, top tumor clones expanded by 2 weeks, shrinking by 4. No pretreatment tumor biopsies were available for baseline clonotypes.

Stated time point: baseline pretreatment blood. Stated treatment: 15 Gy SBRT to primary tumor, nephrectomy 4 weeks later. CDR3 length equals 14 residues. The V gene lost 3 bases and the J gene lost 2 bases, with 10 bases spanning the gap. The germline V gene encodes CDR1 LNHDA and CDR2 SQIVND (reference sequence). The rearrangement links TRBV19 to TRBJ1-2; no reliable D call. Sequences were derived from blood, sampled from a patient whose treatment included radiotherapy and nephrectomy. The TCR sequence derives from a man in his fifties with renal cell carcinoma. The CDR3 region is CASSIAEANYGYTF. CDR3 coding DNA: TGTGCCAGTAGTATCGCAGAGGCCAACTATGGCTACACCTTC.